The next 20 T cell receptor beta chains were all read from a single sample in a study of naive and memory T cell subsets. The library had UMIs added by 3' ligation of an oligonucleotide to TCR cDNA. Amplification of ligated cDNA took four PCR rounds with SP2 and nested alpha and beta constant primers. TCRdb ran MiXCR on the 5' RACE reads and lists one entry per CDR3 protein. The sample includes more than 45,000 distinct CDR3 sequences, 7.2% of them seen just once. These receptors came from a male donor in good health.

This clonotype was observed many times. V and J are TRBV9 and TRBJ2-7; D is unresolved. Trimming cost V 0 bases and J 2 bases, with 12 bases left between them. The CDR3 contains 15 residues. The germline CDR1 and CDR2 sequences are SGDLS and YYNGEE. The CDR3 DNA sequence: TGTGCCAGCAGCGTAGACGGAGACTCGACCTACGAGCAGTACTTC. It yields the protein CASSVDGDSTYEQYF.

As for this clonotype: This may arise from a read error, as a much more abundant clone is one base away. The chain is built from TRBV14 and TRBJ2-5, with 8 bases fitting TRBD2. V lost 1 base and J lost 7; bases outside the gene matches: 5. This CDR3 is 14 amino acids long. In germline, CDR1 is SGHDN, CDR2 FVKESK. CDR3 nucleotide sequence: TGTGCCAGCAGCCAAGTCCCACTAGCGGCGACCCAGTACTTC. Protein: CASSQVPLAATQYF.

The rearrangement links TRBV5-1 to TRBJ2-7; 9 nucleotides agree with TRBD1. The CDR3 has 15 amino acids. The trim removed 3 bases at V and 5 bases at J, leaving 9 bases unmatched. CDR1 is SGHRS, CDR2 YFSETQ, per germline. The CDR3 protein is CASSSTGTGNDEQYF. For the CDR3, the DNA is TGCGCCAGCAGCTCAACCGGGACAGGGAATGACGAGCAGTACTTC. The whole variable domain, remainder taken from reference TRBV5-1 and TRBJ2-7, is KAGVTQTPRYLIKTRGQQVTLSCSPISGHRSVSWYQQTPGQGLQFLFEYFSETQRNKGNFPGRFSGRQFSNSRSEMNVSTLELGDSALYLCASSSTGTGNDEQYFGPGTRLTVT.

This clonotype was seen many times. This chain joins TRBV4-1 and TRBJ2-7; 11 positions match TRBD2. The CDR3 is made up of 18 amino acids. Germline V gene data show CDR1 as MGHRA and CDR2 as YSYEKL. Losses at the gene ends were 4 bases for V and 5 bases for J; bases not matched to a gene: 16. The CDR3 DNA is TGCGCCAGCAGCCTGACGGAGGGGCTAGCGGGAGGTATCCACGAGCAGTACTTC. Its translation: CASSLTEGLAGGIHEQYF.

The sample holds a few counts of this clonotype. This chain uses TRBV12-3 or TRBV12-4 with TRBJ1-4; 9 nucleotides align to TRBD1. The V gene end was trimmed by 5 bases and the J gene end by 8 bases; junction bases not matched to a gene: 12. The CDR3 is made up of 16 amino acids. The DNA for the CDR3 is TGTGCCAGCAGTCCGGGAGGGACAGGGAGCCACGAAAAACTGTTTTTT. This translates into CASSPGGTGSHEKLFF.

The chain joins TRBV2 to TRBJ2-2, with 10 bases identical to TRBD2. This CDR3 has 17 residues. The J segment lost 5 bases and the V segment lost 3 bases, leaving 9 bases of the junction unmatched. Germline V CDR1 and CDR2: SNHLY, FYNNEI. The CDR3 protein is CASSDGLAVVGTGELFF. The CDR3 DNA reads TGTGCCAGCAGTGACGGACTAGCGGTTGTCGGAACCGGGGAGCTGTTTTTT.

This clonotype showed up many times. The chain uses TRBV6-2 or TRBV6-3 and TRBJ2-3, with D maybe TRBD2 (5 bases). In germline, CDR1 is MNHEY, CDR2 SVGEGT. CDR3 length: 16 residues. V was trimmed by 2 bases and J by 1 base, leaving 13 bases between them. The CDR3: CASSYRGLQGTDTQYF. DNA for the CDR3: TGTGCCAGCAGTTACCGGGGTCTGCAGGGCACAGATACGCAGTATTTT.

This chain uses TRBV7-9 with TRBJ2-5; D is ambiguous. Trimming pared 5 bases from V and 5 bases from J, leaving 12 bases between. There are 13 residues in the CDR3. Germline V gene lookup returns CDR1 SEHNR and CDR2 FQNEAQ (reference sequence). CDR3 nucleotide sequence: TGTGCCAGCAGCCACGACTTGGGCGAGACCCAGTACTTC. Its protein product is CASSHDLGETQYF. The full variable domain, with the rest looked up from reference TRBV7-9 and TRBJ2-5, is DTGVSQNPRHKITKRGQNVTFRCDPISEHNRLYWYRQTLGQGPEFLTYFQNEAQLEKSRLLSDRFSAERPKGSFSTLEIQRTEQGDSAMYLCASSHDLGETQYFGPGTRLLVL.

This clonotype occurred many times. The genes are TRBV20-1 and TRBJ2-3, with 7 nucleotides matching TRBD2. V shed 5 bases, J shed 2 bases, and the junction held 10 bases outside the gene matches. This CDR3 has 15 residues. Germline CDR1 DFQATT, CDR2 SNEGSKA (reference sequence). In DNA, the CDR3 is TGCAGTGCTCTGGGTGGAGCGGGGACCACAGATACGCAGTATTTT. Amino acids: CSALGGAGTTDTQYF.

This clonotype was counted between two and nine times. The genes are TRBV6-1 and TRBJ1-2; the match to TRBD1 covers 9 bases. This CDR3 region has 15 residues. V trimming: 5 bases; J trimming: 3 bases; junction bases outside the gene matches: 7. CDR1 is MNHNS and CDR2 is SASEGT in the germline V gene. The CDR3: CASSPGTGSYYGYTF. Written as DNA, the CDR3 is TGTGCCAGCAGTCCCGGGACAGGGTCATACTATGGCTACACCTTC.

The chain joins TRBV6-1 to TRBJ2-2; D is unclear. Germline CDR1 reads MNHNS; CDR2 reads SASEGT. V was pared by 5 bases and J by 0 bases, with 10 bases between. The CDR3 has 15 amino acids. The CDR3 nucleotides are TGTGCCAGCAGTATTGAAACGGCGAACACCGGGGAGCTGTTTTTT. Residues: CASSIETANTGELFF.

This clonotype was recorded many times. Here the CDR3 reads CASSETGQEHNEQFF. The CDR3 coding sequence is TGTGCCAGCAGCGAAACGGGACAGGAACACAATGAGCAGTTCTTC. V gene TRBV3-1 combines with J gene TRBJ2-1, with 8 bases matching TRBD1. The V gene end was trimmed by 5 bases and the J gene end by 5 bases; junction bases not matched to a gene: 8. CDR3 length: 15 residues. CDR1 is LGHDT and CDR2 is YNNKEL in the germline V gene (reference sequence).

This clonotype was counted many times. The genes are TRBV6-1 and TRBJ2-3; D might be TRBD1 or TRBD2, each matching 5 bases. Germline loops: CDR1 MNHNS, CDR2 SASEGT. The CDR3 is 13 amino acids. Trimming removed 8 bases at V and 1 base at J, with 10 bases between. The CDR3 here is CASLGPGTDTQYF. CDR3 nucleotides: TGTGCCAGCTTGGGACCCGGCACAGATACGCAGTATTTT.

This clonotype was counted only a few times. The chain links TRBV4-1 to TRBJ1-1; D remains unclear. Germline V lookup: CDR1 MGHRA, CDR2 YSYEKL. This CDR3 comprises 16 residues. The V end lost 1 base, the J end lost 1 base, and 13 bases lay between the germline ends. The CDR3 region is CASSQGSARTNTEAFF. The CDR3, as DNA: TGCGCCAGCAGCCAAGGTTCTGCCAGAACGAACACTGAAGCTTTCTTT.

This clonotype occurred many times. The chain links TRBV3-1 to TRBJ1-2; the D gene is possibly TRBD1 (5 bases). This CDR3 has 14 residues. Trimming removed 6 bases at V and 8 bases at J, with 19 bases between. Germline-derived CDR1 and CDR2 are LGHDT and YNNKEL (reference sequence). CDR3 nucleotides: TGTGCCAGCAGACAGAACCGGGGCCACACGGGCTACACCTTC. Translating gives CASRQNRGHTGYTF. Based on the CDR3 plus reference TRBV3-1 and TRBJ1-2, the full variable domain is DTAVSQTPKYLVTQMGNDKSIKCEQNLGHDTMYWYKQDSKKFLKIMFSYNNKELIINETVPNRFSPKSPDKAHLNLHINSLELGDSAVYFCASRQNRGHTGYTFGSGTRLTVV.

This clonotype was counted a few times. The V and J genes are TRBV6-5 and TRBJ2-7, with a tentative D call TRBD2 (5 bases). This CDR3 has 11 residues. CDR1 and CDR2 from the germline V gene are MNHEY and SVGAGI. Trimming left V 3 bases short and J 11 bases short, with 11 bases between. In nucleotides, the CDR3 is TGTGCCAGCAGTTATTCCCTCGGGGAGTACTTC. This encodes CASSYSLGEYF.

This clonotype was detected only a few times. V gene TRBV6-5 combines with J gene TRBJ2-7; D remains unclear. Germline V gives CDR1 MNHEY, CDR2 SVGAGI. Trimming pared 2 bases from V and 2 bases from J, leaving 22 bases between. The CDR3 has 18 amino acids. The CDR3 loop is CASSYGGTTKKAPYEQYF. The CDR3 region has the DNA TGTGCCAGCAGTTACGGCGGCACCACTAAAAAAGCGCCCTACGAGCAGTACTTC.

This clonotype was observed at least ten times. The chain uses TRBV6-2 or TRBV6-3 and TRBJ1-5; D uncertain. This CDR3 contains 14 residues. Germline CDR1 and CDR2: MNHEY and SVGEGT. Trimming took 0 bases from V and 6 from J, leaving 9 bases between them. CDR3 nucleotides: TGTGCCAGCAGTTACTCTGCGGGAACTCAGCCCCAGCATTTT. Its protein product is CASSYSAGTQPQHF.

This clonotype was seen many times. This rearrangement joins TRBV12-3 or TRBV12-4 to TRBJ1-1; D not certain. This CDR3 has 13 residues. Trimming left V 6 bases short and J 0 bases short, with 8 bases between. The CDR3 loop reads CASSPPMNTEAFF. CDR3 sequence (DNA): TGTGCCAGCAGCCCCCCTATGAACACTGAAGCTTTCTTT.

Written as DNA, the CDR3 is TGTGCCAGCAGCCCTACAGGGTCCTATGGCTACACCTTC. This encodes CASSPTGSYGYTF. This chain links TRBV7-9 with TRBJ1-2; D might be TRBD1 (6 bases). CDR1 and CDR2 from the germline V gene are SEHNR and FQNEAQ (reference sequence). The V and J ends lost 5 bases and 4 bases respectively, with 11 bases between them. This CDR3 is built from 13 residues.